The 21 T cell receptor beta chains below were found in one sample sequenced in a study of blood T cell repertoires in COVID-19. Sequencing used immunoSEQ multiplex PCR; TCRdb keeps in-frame clones, though not all of them. The table shows about 120,000 clones, with around 78% occurring only once. The specimen was peripheral blood. Receptors were obtained from a man aged 30-40 years with acute or convalescent COVID-19.

The chain employs TRBV6-1 and TRBJ1-5, with a weak D call TRBD1 (6 bases). The V end lost 0 bases, the J end lost 6 bases, and 12 bases lay between the germline ends. This CDR3 comprises 15 residues. Per the germline V gene, CDR1 is MNHNS and CDR2 is SASEGT. The CDR3 DNA reads as TGTGCCAGCAGTGAAGCGCAAGGGGGTGGTCAGCCCCAGCATTTT. This gives the protein CASSEAQGGGQPQHF.

The chain links TRBV30 to TRBJ1-5, with 11 bases matching TRBD1. Germline lookup yields CDR1 GTSNPN and CDR2 SVGIG (reference sequence). With V trimmed by 6 bases and J by 0 bases, 7 bases remained unmatched. The CDR3 covers 16 residues. CDR3 bases: TGTGCCTGTACCGGGACAGGGGGACATAGCAATCAGCCCCAGCATTTT. This gives the protein CACTGTGGHSNQPQHF.

The rearrangement links TRBV30 to TRBJ1-6; no clear D. The length of the CDR3 is 13 residues. Trimming removed 0 bases from V and 8 bases from J, with 8 bases in between. Germline V lookup: CDR1 GTSNPN, CDR2 SVGIG (reference sequence). CDR3 sequence reads: CAWSVRDDSPLHF. CDR3 DNA sequence: TGTGCCTGGAGTGTACGGGATGATTCACCCCTCCACTTT.

The V call is TRBV2, the J call TRBJ1-1; the D gene is possibly TRBD1 (5 bases). Germline CDR1 reads SNHLY; CDR2 reads FYNNEI. The CDR3 sequence is 15 residues long. V was cut by 1 base and J by 3 bases, with 12 bases left in between. The CDR3 DNA reads TGTGCCAGCAGTGAAGAGACAGCCCCCCACACTGAAGCTTTCTTT. It codes for CASSEETAPHTEAFF.

This clone has just a few counts. This CDR3 reads CASSRGGGANSPLHF. The CDR3 bases are TGTGCCAGCAGCCGCGGAGGGGGCGCGAATTCACCCCTCCACTTT. J is TRBJ1-6 and V is TRBV28; 7 positions match TRBD1. The CDR3 runs to 15 residues. Trimming cost V 6 bases and J 7 bases; bases outside gene matches: 9. Germline V gives CDR1 MDHEN, CDR2 SYDVKM.

This chain connects TRBV6-5 to TRBJ2-2, with 7 bases aligning to TRBD1. The CDR3 contains 15 residues. CDR1 MNHEY and CDR2 SVGAGI come from the germline V gene. V trimming: 2 bases; J trimming: 5 bases; junction bases outside the gene matches: 5. The CDR3 spells CASSYGDRDTGELFF. The DNA for the CDR3 is TGTGCCAGCAGTTACGGCGACAGGGATACCGGGGAGCTGTTTTTT.

J is TRBJ1-3 and V is TRBV28, with D perhaps TRBD1 (5 bases). Trimming left V 6 bases short and J 8 bases short, with 14 bases between. The length of the CDR3 is 13 residues. CDR1 and CDR2 (germline): MDHEN, SYDVKM. The CDR3 region has the DNA TGTGCCAGCAGGTCACAGGTGCCTTACACCATATATTTT. Protein: CASRSQVPYTIYF.

The rearrangement uses TRBV5-1 and TRBJ2-3; 9 bases align to TRBD1. This CDR3 has 16 residues. The ends lost 2 bases at V and 4 bases at J; junction bases unmatched: 8. Per the germline V gene, CDR1 is SGHRS and CDR2 is YFSETQ. In DNA form, the CDR3 reads TGCGCCAGCAGCTTACAGGGGGCAGCGGTAGCAGATACGCAGTATTTT. Translated: CASSLQGAAVADTQYF.

The chain has TRBV11-2 and TRBJ2-3, with D maybe TRBD2 (6 bases). V gave up 5 bases and J gave up 3 bases, with 15 bases separating them. Germline loops: CDR1 SGHAT, CDR2 FQNNGV. The CDR3 has 15 amino acids. CDR3 nucleotides: TGTGCCAGCAGCCTCACTAGCCGGAGGACAGATACGCAGTATTTT. Protein: CASSLTSRRTDTQYF.

The J gene is TRBJ2-1, the V gene TRBV6-6, with 8 bases aligning to TRBD2. V lost 5 bases and J lost 2; bases outside the gene matches: 5. The CDR3 is 15 residues long. CDR1 MNHNY and CDR2 SVGAGI come from the germline V gene (reference sequence). CDR3 amino acids: CASSRTSLPYNEQFF. DNA for the CDR3: TGTGCCAGCAGTAGGACTAGCTTACCCTACAATGAGCAGTTCTTC.

V usage is TRBV6-6 and J usage is TRBJ2-2; TRBD2 matches at 8 bases. The CDR3 contains 15 residues. V lost 6 bases to trimming and J lost 6 bases; unmatched junction nucleotides: 9. Germline CDR1 reads MNHNY; CDR2 reads SVGAGI (reference sequence). This chain's CDR3 is CASRVGTSGSGELFF. For the CDR3, the DNA is TGTGCCAGCAGGGTGGGGACTAGTGGATCCGGGGAGCTGTTTTTT.

The chain links TRBV5-5 to TRBJ2-1; 9 positions agree with TRBD1. The CDR3 loop spans 15 amino acids. CDR1 and CDR2 from the germline V gene are SGHKS and YYEKEE (reference sequence). V shed 0 bases, J shed 10 bases, and the junction held 8 bases outside the gene matches. This CDR3 is CASSLGDRAAVEQFF. The CDR3 DNA follows: TGTGCCAGCAGCTTGGGGGACAGGGCCGCCGTAGAGCAGTTCTTC.

This clone was seen a few times. This rearrangement joins TRBV27 to TRBJ1-2, with no clear D. CDR3 length: 12 amino acids. CDR1 is MNHEY and CDR2 is SMNVEV in the germline V gene (reference sequence). V dropped 6 bases and J dropped 8 bases, with 13 bases sitting between them. The CDR3 spells CASRTIAGGYTF. The CDR3 region has the DNA TGTGCCAGCAGGACTATCGCGGGAGGCTACACCTTC.

The rearrangement joins TRBV19 to TRBJ1-4; TRBD1 aligns across 11 bases. The CDR3 is 21 amino acids. Unmatched junction bases numbered 24, after V lost 7 bases and J lost 5 bases. CDR1 and CDR2 from the germline V gene are LNHDA and SQIVND (reference sequence). The CDR3 sequence: CASTTGPWTGGGKSTNEKLFF. The CDR3 DNA is TGTGCCAGTACAACCGGCCCCTGGACAGGGGGCGGTAAGTCTACCAATGAAAAACTGTTTTTT.

The chain carries TRBV2 and TRBJ2-7, with 9 bases lining up with TRBD1. The CDR3 length is 15 residues. The trim removed 4 bases at V and 4 bases at J, leaving 8 bases unmatched. The germline V gene encodes CDR1 SNHLY and CDR2 FYNNEI. The DNA of the CDR3 is TGTGCCAGCAGTGGGTGGGACAGGGAGGAATACGAGCAGTACGTC. Translating it yields CASSGWDREEYEQYV.

The chain couples TRBV7-6 to TRBJ1-4, with D perhaps matching TRBD1 (5 bases). Between the trimmed V and J ends, which lost 1 base and 7 bases, there was a span of 10 bases. The CDR3 length is 14 residues. Germline V gene lookup returns CDR1 SGHVS and CDR2 FNYEAQ. This CDR3 is CASSLGGIGEKLFF. CDR3 nucleotide sequence: TGTGCCAGCAGCTTAGGGGGCATCGGTGAAAAACTGTTTTTT.

This chain connects TRBV2 to TRBJ1-2; no reliable D call. This CDR3 has 14 amino acids. V was pared by 3 bases and J by 4 bases, with 12 bases between. Germline assignment: CDR1 SNHLY and CDR2 FYNNEI. DNA for the CDR3: TGTGCCAGCAGTGACCTCCGGGGTCTCTATGGCTACACCTTC. Translation gives CASSDLRGLYGYTF. Full variable domain (outside the CDR3, taken from reference TRBV2 and TRBJ1-2): EPEVTQTPSHQVTQMGQEVILRCVPISNHLYFYWYRQILGQKVEFLVSFYNNEISEKSEIFDDQFSVERPDGSNFTLKIRSTKLEDSAMYFCASSDLRGLYGYTFGSGTRLTVV.

The chain links TRBV4-3 to TRBJ1-6, with unresolved D. Germline values: CDR1 LGHNA, CDR2 YSLEER. The CDR3 sequence is 15 residues long. Trimming removed 4 bases at V and 7 bases at J, with 14 bases between. The CDR3 DNA follows: TGCGCCAGCAGCCCTGATCAGGTGACGAATTCACCCCTCCACTTT. Its translation: CASSPDQVTNSPLHF.

The V and J genes are TRBV21-1 and TRBJ2-2; TRBD1, the D gene given by the table, was not confirmed from the DNA. TRBV21-1 is annotated as a pseudogene. The CDR3 has 19 residues. The CDR3 here is CASSTSPVYTFDRSGKLFF. In DNA, the CDR3 is TGTGCCAGCAGCACTTCCCCCGTGTATACATTTGACAGATCGGGTAAGCTGTTTTTT.

The genes are TRBV2 and TRBJ2-5, with TRBD2 identical over 8 bases. V trimming: 6 bases; J trimming: 4 bases; junction bases outside the gene matches: 10. Per the germline V gene, CDR1 is SNHLY and CDR2 is FYNNEI. The CDR3 has 15 amino acids. CDR3 sequence: CASRIRAGAVETQYF. CDR3 coding DNA: TGTGCCAGCAGGATTCGAGCGGGGGCAGTAGAGACCCAGTACTTC.

This chain uses TRBV27 with TRBJ1-6; D call uncertain. Germline lookup yields CDR1 MNHEY and CDR2 SMNVEV (reference sequence). Trimming removed 2 bases from V and 7 bases from J, with 12 bases in between. This CDR3 region has 15 residues. The CDR3 loop reads CASSLEGPVNSPLHF. The DNA of the CDR3 is TGTGCCAGCAGTTTAGAGGGTCCGGTGAATTCACCCCTCCACTTT.